The 26 T cell receptor beta chains presented below share a single source sample, sequenced in a study of human thymus T cells. This table comes from immunoSEQ multiplex PCR, and its TCRdb copy is limited to in-frame clones, with some not included. The sample records some 130,000 clones, around 94% being singletons. The source of the thymus tissue was resections taken during corrective heart surgery. The material sequenced was thymus tissue. Source of these receptors: a boy under two years old with a congenital heart defect but otherwise immunologically healthy.

The rearrangement joins TRBV23-1 to TRBJ1-4; TRBD1 might be the D (5 bases). TRBV23-1 is an ORF for which the function is uncertain. This CDR3 region has 16 residues. Trimming cost V 1 base and J 7 bases, with 16 bases left between them. This chain's CDR3 is CASSQLETVCCEKLFF. Here the CDR3 DNA reads TGCGCCAGCAGTCAATTAGAGACAGTTTGTTGTGAAAAACTGTTTTTT.

The chain employs TRBV28 and TRBJ2-1, with D maybe TRBD2 (7 bases). The CDR3 is 16 amino acids. Germline loops: CDR1 MDHEN, CDR2 SYDVKM. The V end lost 1 base, the J end lost 2 bases, and 12 bases lay between the germline ends. In nucleotides, the CDR3 is TGTGCCAGCAGTTTATTACGGGGGGCGACCTACAATGAGCAGTTCTTC. Its protein product is CASSLLRGATYNEQFF.

The chain recombines TRBV7-7 with TRBJ2-7; 7 bases line up with TRBD1. The CDR3 sequence is 13 residues long. The V and J ends lost 5 bases and 7 bases, in that order; junction bases with no gene match: 8. CDR1 SSHAT and CDR2 FNYEAQ come from the germline V gene (reference sequence). CDR3 sequence (DNA): TGTGCCAGCAGCGTCGGCGCAGGGGGAGAGCAGTACTTC. Residues: CASSVGAGGEQYF.

This rearrangement joins TRBV7-2 to TRBJ2-7; 11 bases align to TRBD2. CDR1 and CDR2 from the germline V gene are SGHTA and FQGNSA. The V segment lost 5 bases and the J segment 9 bases; nucleotides outside the gene matches: 9. This CDR3 has 14 residues. DNA for the CDR3: TGTGCCAGCAGCGGAGATAGCGGGGGGGCAGGGCAGTACTTC. This translates into CASSGDSGGAGQYF.

V and J are TRBV9 and TRBJ2-5, with 8 bases lining up with TRBD2. CDR1 and CDR2 (germline): SGDLS, YYNGEE. V lost 0 bases and J lost 1; bases outside the gene matches: 5. CDR3 length: 16 residues. The CDR3 here is CASSVGGGLAQETQYF. CDR3 nucleotide sequence: TGTGCCAGCAGCGTAGGAGGAGGACTAGCCCAAGAGACCCAGTACTTC. Filled out from reference TRBV9 and TRBJ2-5, the complete variable domain reads DSGVTQTPKHLITATGQRVTLRCSPRSGDLSVYWYQQSLDQGLQFLIQYYNGEERAKGNILERFSAQQFPDLHSELNLSSLELGDSALYFCASSVGGGLAQETQYFGPGTRLLVL.

This sequence joins TRBV19 and TRBJ1-5; D gene uncertain. This CDR3 region has 21 residues. The germline V and J ends were trimmed by 1 base and 4 bases, with 29 bases remaining between them. In germline, CDR1 is LNHDA, CDR2 SQIVND (reference sequence). CDR3 sequence reads: CASSIGATLSFPTAYNQPQHF. The CDR3 nucleotides read TGTGCCAGTAGTATAGGGGCCACACTGAGTTTTCCGACGGCTTATAATCAGCCCCAGCATTTT. Filled out from reference TRBV19 and TRBJ1-5, the complete variable domain reads DGGITQSPKYLFRKEGQNVTLSCEQNLNHDAMYWYRQDPGQGLRLIYYSQIVNDFQKGDIAEGYSVSREKKESFPLTVTSAQKNPTAFYLCASSIGATLSFPTAYNQPQHFGDGTRLSIL.

This clone was recorded only once. This chain connects TRBV4-3 to TRBJ2-2; D is ambiguous. This CDR3 spans 16 amino acids. Germline CDR1 and CDR2: LGHNA and YSLEER. V lost 3 bases and J 4 bases, leaving 15 bases between the germline ends. In nucleotides, the CDR3 is TGCGCCAGCAGCCAGGCTACTACAGACGGCACCGGGGAGCTGTTTTTT. It codes for CASSQATTDGTGELFF.

The rearrangement links TRBV11-2 to TRBJ1-1; D is perhaps TRBD1 (5 bases). The germline V gene has CDR1 SGHAT and CDR2 FQNNGV. The germline V and J ends were trimmed by 0 bases and 9 bases, with 32 bases remaining between them. The CDR3 totals 20 residues. CDR3 nucleotide sequence: TGTGCCAGCAGCTTAGATCCAGGTCATATGGAGTTCGACACTCAGGGACAAGCTTTCTTT. Amino acid sequence: CASSLDPGHMEFDTQGQAFF.

This clone was observed a few times. The V call is TRBV4-1, the J call TRBJ1-6; TRBD1 might be the D (5 bases). This CDR3 region has 15 residues. V was trimmed by 0 bases and J by 7 bases, leaving 10 bases between them. CDR1 is MGHRA and CDR2 is YSYEKL in the germline V gene. Here the CDR3 reads CASSQDTSGNSPLHF. CDR3 in DNA: TGCGCCAGCAGCCAAGATACTTCAGGGAATTCACCCCTCCACTTT.

The chain links TRBV6-5 to TRBJ1-1, with a weak D call TRBD1 (6 bases). Per germline, CDR1 MNHEY and CDR2 SVGAGI. The CDR3 totals 15 residues. V was trimmed by 0 bases and J by 1 base, leaving 9 bases between them. The CDR3 nucleotides read TGTGCCAGCAGTTACTCGGGACACTGGAACACTGAAGCTTTCTTT. It yields the protein CASSYSGHWNTEAFF.

The rearrangement uses TRBV27 and TRBJ1-1; D may be TRBD1 (5 bases). The germline V gene has CDR1 MNHEY and CDR2 SMNVEV (reference sequence). The CDR3 consists of 15 residues. Trimming pared 5 bases from V and 7 bases from J, leaving 20 bases between. In DNA form, the CDR3 reads TGTGCCAGCAGTGGGGGTCGGAAAGGGAGCCTTGAAGCTTTCTTT. Translating it yields CASSGGRKGSLEAFF.

The V and J genes are TRBV5-1 and TRBJ1-2; no definite D call. V shed 4 bases and J shed 4 bases, with 11 bases lying between them. The CDR3 consists of 13 residues. Germline V gene lookup returns CDR1 SGHRS and CDR2 YFSETQ. The CDR3 DNA sequence: TGCGCCAGCAGCCCAAGATCAACCTATGGCTACACCTTC. Encoded protein: CASSPRSTYGYTF.

This sequence joins TRBV6-1 and TRBJ1-2; a possible D gene is TRBD1 (5 bases). In germline, CDR1 is MNHNS, CDR2 SASEGT. Trimming pared 6 bases from V and 4 bases from J, leaving 12 bases between. This CDR3 has 13 residues. The CDR3 bases are TGTGCCAGCAGATGGGGGGAGGGCTATGGCTACACCTTC. Residues: CASRWGEGYGYTF.

The V and J genes are TRBV27 and TRBJ1-3; D gene uncertain. The CDR3 has 14 residues. The germline V gene encodes CDR1 MNHEY and CDR2 SMNVEV (reference sequence). Trimming took 3 bases from V and 0 from J, leaving 6 bases between them. The CDR3, as DNA: TGTGCCAGCAGTTTGAGGTCCTCTGGAAACACCATATATTTT. Amino acid sequence: CASSLRSSGNTIYF.

A word on this clone: A read error may produce the germline difference seen at one junction end. The V and J genes are TRBV7-7 and TRBJ2-5; 8 bases are a match to TRBD2. CDR3 length equals 20 residues. Germline CDR1 SSHAT, CDR2 FNYEAQ (reference sequence). The CDR3 bases are TGTGCTAGCAGCTTAGCGTTCGGGCAGATATTCGGGGGGGAGCAAGAGACCCAGTACTTC. This gives the protein CASSLAFGQIFGGEQETQYF.

The chain carries TRBV5-1 and TRBJ2-7, with a tentative D call TRBD1 (6 bases). Germline loops: CDR1 SGHRS, CDR2 YFSETQ. V shed 0 bases and J shed 6 bases, with 16 bases lying between them. This CDR3 is 15 amino acids long. The CDR3 DNA follows: TGCGCCAGCAGCTTGGTTTTACAGGGAGACGGCGAGCAGTACTTC. This translates into CASSLVLQGDGEQYF.

The chain carries TRBV10-3 and TRBJ1-1; D possibly corresponds to TRBD1 (6 bases). V shed 7 bases and J shed 4 bases, with 22 bases lying between them. This CDR3 comprises 16 residues. Per the germline V gene, CDR1 is ENHRY and CDR2 is SYGVKD. CDR3 nucleotides: TGTGCCATCACCCCGGATGCCTTTGAAGGGGGCACTGAAGCTTTCTTT. It translates to CAITPDAFEGGTEAFF.

The chain carries TRBV28 and TRBJ2-7, with D maybe TRBD1 (5 bases). Trimming pared 2 bases from V and 3 bases from J, leaving 23 bases between. Germline CDR1 is MDHEN and CDR2 is SYDVKM. The CDR3 covers 18 residues. The CDR3 DNA follows: TGTGCCAGCAGTTTAAGACCGCAACGGCGCAGGGAAGACTACGAGCAGTACTTC. Protein: CASSLRPQRRREDYEQYF. The whole variable domain, remainder taken from reference TRBV28 and TRBJ2-7, is DVKVTQSSRYLVKRTGEKVFLECVQDMDHENMFWYRQDPGLGLRLIYFSYDVKMKEKGDIPEGYSVSREKKERFSLILESASTNQTSMYLCASSLRPQRRREDYEQYFGPGTRLTVT.

CDR3 nucleotides: TGTGCCAGCAGCACAACCACCGGGACTAGTGTGCACGAGCAGTACTTC. It codes for CASSTTTGTSVHEQYF. J is TRBJ2-7 and V is TRBV7-2; 8 positions match TRBD2. V was pared by 5 bases and J by 5 bases, with 14 bases of the junction left unmatched. Germline CDR1 and CDR2: SGHTA and FQGNSA. The CDR3 loop spans 16 amino acids. Combining the CDR3 with reference TRBV7-2 and TRBJ2-7 gives the whole variable domain GAGVSQSPSNKVTEKGKDVELRCDPISGHTALYWYRQSLGQGLEFLIYFQGNSAPDKSGLPSDRFSAERTGGSVSTLTIQRTQQEDSAVYLCASSTTTGTSVHEQYFGPGTRLTVT.

The V gene is TRBV6-1, the J gene TRBJ1-2; weak D call: TRBD1 (5 bases). The CDR3 is 14 amino acids. CDR1 and CDR2 (germline): MNHNS, SASEGT. The V and J ends lost 6 bases and 4 bases respectively, with 15 bases between them. The CDR3 bases are TGTGCCAGCAGCGCTTCCGGGACGATCTATGGCTACACCTTC. Protein: CASSASGTIYGYTF.

The V call is TRBV9, the J call TRBJ1-2; 9 bases fit TRBD1. V lost 0 bases, J lost 4 bases, and 13 bases stayed unmatched. Looked up from germline, CDR1 is SGDLS and CDR2 is YYNGEE. CDR3 length: 18 residues. This CDR3 reads CASSVVTDIDRGFYGYTF. CDR3 coding DNA: TGTGCCAGCAGCGTAGTTACGGATATAGACAGGGGGTTCTATGGCTACACCTTC.

This chain joins TRBV6-5 and TRBJ2-2, with D possibly called TRBD1 or TRBD2 (7 bases each). CDR3 length: 16 residues. Germline lookup yields CDR1 MNHEY and CDR2 SVGAGI. Trimming cost V 2 bases and J 3 bases, with 13 bases left between them. The CDR3 reads CASSYRQGGDTGELFF. CDR3 DNA: TGTGCCAGCAGTTACCGGCAGGGGGGGGACACCGGGGAGCTGTTTTTT.

This rearrangement joins TRBV9 to TRBJ1-6; 8 bases map to TRBD1. The germline V gene has CDR1 SGDLS and CDR2 YYNGEE. CDR3 length: 16 amino acids. J lost 8 bases, V lost 0 bases, and 7 bases had no gene match. The CDR3 is CASSVEPDRGYSPLHF. CDR3 sequence (DNA): TGTGCCAGCAGCGTAGAACCAGACAGGGGCTATTCACCCCTCCACTTT.

This rearrangement joins TRBV4-3 to TRBJ2-2; TRBD2 might be the D (6 bases). The germline CDR1 and CDR2 sequences are LGHNA and YSLEER. The CDR3 has 15 residues. V was trimmed by 0 bases and J by 3 bases, leaving 8 bases between them. CDR3 residues: CASSQEWGDTGELFF. The CDR3 DNA follows: TGCGCCAGCAGCCAAGAATGGGGGGACACCGGGGAGCTGTTTTTT.

The rearrangement uses TRBV28 and TRBJ2-1; D tentatively fits TRBD1 or TRBD2 (5 bases each). The germline CDR1 and CDR2 sequences are MDHEN and SYDVKM. There are 17 residues in the CDR3. V was shortened by 4 bases and J by 0 bases, with 16 bases between the two germline ends. In nucleotides, the CDR3 is TGTGCCAGCAGTTGGGGACCTCGAGTCGGCTCCTACAATGAGCAGTTCTTC. This sequence encodes CASSWGPRVGSYNEQFF.

The chain recombines TRBV15 with TRBJ2-2, with D tentatively TRBD2 (6 bases). Between the trimmed V and J ends, which lost 1 base and 4 bases, there was a span of 13 bases. Germline CDR1 reads LNHNV; CDR2 reads YYDKDF (reference sequence). The CDR3 runs to 16 residues. The CDR3 coding sequence is TGTGCCACCAGCAGAGGAAGCGAGGAGGGCACCGGGGAGCTGTTTTTT. As protein: CATSRGSEEGTGELFF.